This TCR beta chain was documented in a study of cytomegalovirus exposure and HLA in healthy donors (dated by TCRdb to about 2017). Context from the whole study: In an earlier analysis of 450 to 750 of the donors, 276 Gb of sequence data and about 110 million unique TCR beta sequences from 180 million or so T cells were reported. An earlier analysis of 587 of the donors used high-throughput TCR beta sequencing to judge whether each TCR beta V gene segment behaved as functional or pseudogenic. All discovery cohort repertoires had been generated using a single sequencing platform. Roughly 5 DR-DQ haplotypes were treated as single units for association and clustering because of strong linkage in the cohort. The genetic ancestry cluster associated with self-reported Caucasian donors included 70% to 85% of the roughly 360 genotyped donors. The number of donors typed differed by locus, with about 629-640 for A, B, C, DRB1 and DQB1, over 500 for DQA1, approximately 580 for DPA1, and around 430 for DPB1. HLA typing included class I and class II loci at four-digit resolution. In a later genetic analysis, genome-wide SNP genotypes for about three fifths of the roughly 670 donors were used, and that subset was treated as a discovery cohort. The study aimed to test whether signatures of past pathogen exposure could be identified by cataloging public T cell receptors. About 300 gigabases of sequencing data and around 85 million unique TCR sequences made up an early release that covered approximately 650 HLA-typed donors. Besides the first cohort of some 670 subjects, a separate validation cohort made up of roughly 120 different subjects was used. A later analysis re-analyzed previously published TCR beta repertoires from 550 to 700 donors and added high-resolution HLA genotyping to study TCR occurrence patterns. Rather than drawing on any new phenotypic data, the later analysis identified candidate immune exposures from TCR beta sequences and the way those sequences occurred across donors. The study profiled the T cell repertoires of under 850 subjects by immunosequencing and related them to cytomegalovirus serostatus. Donor age, sex, ethnicity and CMV serostatus were compiled together with the repertoire data. On average, 235,054 unique TCR beta nucleotide sequences were sequenced per donor among 350 to 400 genotyped donors of the cohort, with 15% to 20% of those sequences being non-productive. To predict cytomegalovirus infection status, the study combined high-throughput TCR immunosequencing, statistical association of individual TCRs with disease status, and machine learning.

In total, around 600 healthy bone marrow donors made up the cohort. At the time of sampling, all cohort members were nominally healthy, though unrecorded immune exposures were likely present. The donor tested CMV seronegative and was one of the 352 seronegative cohort members. Every donor gave a peripheral blood sample, and the peripheral blood mononuclear cells from that sample were used for TCR beta sequencing. The Qiagen DNeasy Blood Extraction Kit was used to extract genomic DNA from the blood cell samples. At the junction V is shortened by 8 bases and J by 5 bases, with 14 bases in between. Including cysteine and phenylalanine, the CDR3 has 13 amino acids. The entry retains the CDR3 DNA only, 39 bases that are in frame from base 1. The CDR1 and CDR2 encoded by the germline V gene are ENHRY and SYGVKD. The research as a whole found: Strong co-occurrence of HLA alleles, especially DR and DQ, made assigning TCR associations to individual alleles difficult. Because HLA typing was missing for some donors at each locus, association tests included only the typed subset. In a later analysis, most CMV-associated TCR beta chains were found to appear HLA-restricted, with HLA associations seemingly driven largely by CMV exposure. In an earlier analysis of a few hundred of the donors, most TCR beta V segments were observed in productive rearrangements about 87% or about 30% of the time, broadly matching IMGT annotations. Immune exposure information for the cohort was limited to CMV serostatus. Roughly uniform sequencing depth across donors was assumed in presence/absence analyses, although this assumption may not hold. A cluster of highly shared sequence variants was judged likely to be a technical artifact of the sequencing pipeline. The classifier was reported to diagnose cytomegalovirus status with high specificity and sensitivity in both the original cohort and the validation cohort. The authors suggested that the approach could potentially be generalized to other disease states and immunological phenotypes. Linkage disequilibrium might explain the correlated functional status among segregating V segments, but an unknown experimental factor could not be ruled out. In a later analysis, the rate of TCR association differed among HLA loci, with DRB1 alleles having the most associated TCRs and HLA-C alleles having the fewest. The study listed 150 to 200 TCR beta chains as associated with cytomegalovirus. Most TCR sequences were observed very rarely across donors, whereas some public TCRs were present in many individuals. A few of the identified cytomegalovirus-associated TCR beta chains were confirmed in vitro to be specific for cytomegalovirus antigens. In a later analysis, 15,000 to 20,000 TCR beta sequences were associated with specific HLA alleles at a false discovery rate of 0.05. In a later analysis, HLA-associated TCR beta chains showed more clonal expansion and lower generation probabilities than non-associated chains that were equally common. A later genetic analysis associated a missense DCLRE1C variant with V-gene and J-gene trimming of TCR beta chains, and an independent cohort replicated the association. According to a later genetic analysis, donors in an Asian-associated ancestry cluster had fewer N-insertions in productive TCRs than the approximately 630-donor mean. Because counts were too low, under 20 rarely observed V segments, including chromosome 9 orphons, were left out of the earlier analysis of about 500 of the donors. The 87-base-pair reads could not distinguish some IMGT-functional V segments, including TRBV6-2 and TRBV6-3, so those segments were excluded. A further reported finding was that TCR beta sequences accurately predicted the HLA-A and HLA-B alleles for most subjects in the first cohort. According to a later analysis, parvovirus B19, influenza, CMV and Epstein-Barr virus appeared linked to several top co-occurrence clusters. Only TCR beta chains were sequenced in this cohort, and the absence of alpha or paired-chain data limited detectable features.

The library was made by the immunoSEQ multiplex PCR assay. The multiplex PCR relied on a mix of 60 forward primers for TCR Vbeta segments and 13 reverse primers for TCR Jbeta segments. The CDR3 region of rearranged TCR beta genes was amplified from genomic DNA by a multiplex PCR assay. Amplified TCR beta libraries were sequenced as 87-base-pair reads on the Illumina HiSeq System. Per the source publication's procedure: A later analysis tallied roughly 78 million unique TCR beta chains across the approximately 670 repertoires, and about 10 million of those chains were shared by two or more donors. A nearest-neighbor algorithm error-corrected the raw reads and collapsed the reads into unique sequences, merging closely related sequences to remove PCR and sequencing errors. To assign V, D and J gene segments, CDR3 sequences were aligned to IMGT reference sequences. For a sequence to be retained, a match of at least six nucleotides to both a V gene segment and a J gene segment was required. Rearrangements were classified as productive when the CDR3 lacked stop codons and remained in frame with V and J, and all other rearrangements were classified as non-productive. Following IMGT convention, CDR3 was defined as the stretch from the second conserved V-encoded cysteine to the conserved J-encoded phenylalanine. In an earlier analysis of roughly 580 of the donors, sequences lacking an unambiguous match to a single V gene segment were excluded. An earlier analysis of a few hundred of the donors called V segments functional above 56.7% productive rearrangements and segregating when the between-donor standard deviation exceeded 5%. A statistical classification framework was developed to diagnose cytomegalovirus status using the catalog of TCR beta chain sequences. In a later analysis, TCR nucleotide sequences were compared against IMGT/GENE-DB human TR gene sequences so that V and J genes could be assigned. In a later analysis, CDR3 sequences and most-parsimonious VDJ recombination scenarios were assigned using the TCRdist pipeline. A later analysis defined each TCR beta chain by its CDR3 amino acid sequence plus V-gene family, and excluded reads lacking a unique V-gene family. A later analysis removed over 500 highly shared, low-generation-probability nucleotide sequences to deal with suspected cross-contamination and a sequencing artifact. In a later analysis, a clonal expansion index was calculated for each public chain from normalized within-repertoire ranks of inferred template counts. In a later analysis, generation probabilities were computed with a VDJ recombination model fitted to out-of-frame rearrangements, and the resulting probabilities were checked against IGoR. In a later analysis, hypergeometric tests were used to score TCR-TCR, TCR-HLA and TCR-CMV co-occurrence, with a repertoire-size bias correction applied to TCR pairs. To estimate false discovery rates, a later analysis permuted the HLA or CMV assignments 20 times. In a later analysis, co-occurring TCRs were grouped using DBSCAN, with TCRdist sequence similarity added in when clustering inside HLA-allele-positive subsets. Repertoires with fewer than 30,000 or more than 120,000 public chains, plus five repertoires with anomalous nucleotide sharing, were excluded from co-occurrence clustering. TCRdb's version of the immuneACCESS table is confined to in-frame rearrangements and falls short of the full clone set. An unresolved V gene accounts for under half of the shortfall where checked; the remainder is of unknown origin. That table is the source of V, J and clone size, and D and trimming were worked out from the DNA. The sample table contains about 50,000 clones; only one count was recorded for 65% to 80% of them. The ten largest clones take up approximately 10% of the sample.

In regard to this clone: The clone's antigen remains unknown. Base qualities are not provided; no much larger clone lies one nucleotide away.

Specimen: PBMCs. This TCR was sampled from a woman in her fifties or sixties in good health and CMV-seronegative. This receptor chain uses TRBV10-3 and TRBJ2-3; the D gene cannot be named for sure. The nucleotides read TGTGCCATCGGTACAGACCCCCGAGATACGCAGTATTTT. Its translation is CAIGTDPRDTQYF.